This TCR beta chain was sequenced in a study of CD8 T cells in ankylosing spondylitis. MiXCR, applied by TCRdb to the 5' RACE reads, yields one record per CDR3 protein. The data show roughly 180,000 distinct CDR3 sequences, under 15% seen once. The trim removed 3 bases at V and 8 bases at J, leaving 6 bases unmatched. Germline-derived CDR1 and CDR2 are ENHRY and SYGVKD. The CDR3 covers 14 residues. Comments on this clonotype: No antigen is known for it.

Findings and caveats of the study: Disease-associated clones were CD8+ and fairly uncommon in peripheral blood.

Sequencing was carried out using blood, either unsorted or a sorted T cell fraction (not recorded which). The chain uses TRBV10-3 and TRBJ1-4, with 7 bases that match TRBD1. The sequence came from a female donor with ankylosing spondylitis or in good health (not recorded which). CDR3 sequence reads: CAISEQTGQEKLFF. DNA for the CDR3: TGTGCCATCAGTGAACAGACAGGGCAAGAAAAACTGTTTTTT.